Listed below are T cell receptor beta chains from one sample, sequenced in a study of response to subunit inactivated influenza vaccine. TCRdb re-called the RT-PCR reads through MiXCR, storing one row per CDR3 protein. The sample carries a few hundred thousand distinct CDR3 sequences, about 20% recorded once. The sample in question was PBMCs from blood, obtained less than 22 months after vaccination. These receptor sequences come from a man between 50 and 69 years old who received an inactivated influenza vaccine. CDR3s include the opening cysteine and the closing phenylalanine or tryptophan. D genes are given only for firm matches. Clone size is given for some rows only: seen once, a few or many times, or a class if the clone is expanded.

abundance	v_gene	d_gene	j_gene	CDR3aa	CDR3nt
NA	TRBV12-3/TRBV12-4	TRBD2	TRBJ2-1	CASSPKAGGWWTNSYNEQFF	TGTGCCAGCAGCCCTAAAGCGGGGGGTTGGTGGACGAACTCCTACAATGAGCAGTTCTTC
NA	TRBV6-1	NA	TRBJ2-2	CASSESGSGELFF	TGTGCCAGCAGTGAATCGGGGTCCGGGGAGCTGTTTTTT
many	TRBV7-9	NA	TRBJ1-1	CASSLDQSKNTEAFF	TGTGCCAGCAGCTTAGATCAGAGCAAGAACACTGAAGCTTTCTTT
few	TRBV7-9	TRBD1	TRBJ1-1	CASGQGNTEAFF	TGTGCCAGCGGACAGGGAAACACTGAAGCTTTCTTT
many	TRBV7-8	NA	TRBJ1-4	CASSFEGGRNEKLFF	TGTGCCAGCAGCTTCGAGGGGGGGCGTAATGAAAAACTGTTTTTT
NA	TRBV29-1	NA	TRBJ1-1	CSAKIVEPHRRRAFF	TGCAGCGCCAAGATAGTAGAGCCCCATCGGCGTCGAGCTTTCTTT
NA	TRBV7-9	TRBD2	TRBJ2-3	CASSFTLAGGGDTQYF	TGTGCCAGCAGCTTCACACTAGCGGGAGGCGGGGATACGCAGTATTTT
many	TRBV7-6	NA	TRBJ1-1	CASSLTGATEAFF	TGTGCCAGCAGCTTAACTGGGGCGACTGAAGCTTTCTTT
NA	TRBV5-6	NA	TRBJ2-4	CASSLDTGGFWTKNIQYF	TGTGCCAGCAGCTTGGACACGGGCGGCTTCTGGACCAAAAACATTCAGTACTTC
NA	TRBV4-3	NA	TRBJ2-5	CASSQHPGTQETQYF	TGCGCCAGCAGCCAACACCCGGGAACACAAGAGACCCAGTACTTC
few	TRBV7-9	NA	TRBJ2-4	CASSDLSLGAKNIQYF	TGTGCCAGCAGCGACCTTAGTCTGGGGGCCAAAAACATTCAGTACTTC
few	TRBV28	NA	TRBJ2-4	CASSTGSHIQYF	TGTGCCAGCAGCACAGGGAGTCACATTCAGTACTTC
NA	TRBV5-6	NA	TRBJ1-4	CASSAGPYLGEKLFF	TGTGCCAGCAGCGCCGGACCCTATCTAGGTGAAAAACTGTTTTTT
many	TRBV27	NA	TRBJ1-2	CASSLGSGSGYTF	TGTGCCAGCAGTTTAGGTTCAGGGTCTGGCTACACCTTC
NA	TRBV20-1	NA	TRBJ2-7	CSATQLVTWGEQYF	TGCAGTGCTACGCAACTAGTCACTTGGGGCGAGCAGTACTTC
NA	TRBV21-1	NA	TRBJ1-4	CASSPEGATNEKLFF	TGTGCCAGCAGCCCGGAGGGGGCAACTAATGAAAAACTGTTTTTT
few	TRBV14	NA	TRBJ2-1	CASSDFLNEQFF	TGTGCCAGCAGCGATTTCTTGAATGAGCAGTTCTTC
few	TRBV14	NA	TRBJ2-1	CASSQEGLWDNEQFF	TGTGCCAGCAGCCAAGAGGGACTCTGGGACAATGAGCAGTTCTTC
NA	TRBV5-1	TRBD2	TRBJ2-1	CASSGPGTSGSRSYNEQFF	TGCGCCAGCAGCGGACCAGGGACTAGCGGGAGTAGGTCCTACAATGAGCAGTTCTTC
few	TRBV4-3	NA	TRBJ1-2	CASSQDLAAPYGYTF	TGCGCCAGCAGCCAAGATCTAGCAGCTCCCTATGGCTACACCTTC
NA	TRBV7-6	NA	TRBJ2-5	CASSLVTAGARGSQYF	TGTGCCAGCAGCTTGGTTACGGCGGGGGCCCGGGGGTCCCAGTACTTC
few	TRBV4-2	NA	TRBJ1-1	CASSRVLLNGDTEAFF	TGTGCCAGCAGTAGGGTACTACTCAACGGGGACACTGAAGCTTTCTTT
NA	TRBV3-1	NA	TRBJ1-3	CASSQERFSTGNTIYF	TGTGCCAGCAGCCAAGAACGTTTTTCGACTGGAAACACCATATATTTT
NA	TRBV29-1	TRBD1	TRBJ1-2	CSVPRGRGQGNYGYTF	TGCAGCGTTCCGCGGGGTAGGGGGCAGGGTAACTATGGCTACACCTTC
NA	TRBV28	NA	TRBJ1-1	CASSSTVGHKNTEAFF	TGTGCCAGCAGTTCAACTGTGGGACACAAGAACACTGAAGCTTTCTTT
NA	TRBV11-2	NA	TRBJ2-4	CASSLTDSKNIQYF	TGTGCCAGCAGCTTGACGGACAGTAAAAACATTCAGTACTTC
many	TRBV5-1	TRBD1	TRBJ1-2	CASSLVPDRAVSNGYTF	TGCGCCAGCAGCTTAGTTCCGGACAGGGCAGTTTCGAACGGCTACACCTTC
NA	TRBV5-1	TRBD2	TRBJ2-3	CASSFQTGGTDTQYF	TGCGCCAGCAGCTTCCAGACGGGAGGTACAGATACGCAGTATTTT
many	TRBV5-1	NA	TRBJ1-3	CASSLDSPGRAGNTIYF	TGCGCCAGCAGCTTGGACAGCCCGGGAAGGGCTGGAAACACCATATATTTT
NA	TRBV29-1	NA	TRBJ1-6	CSVSNGPRNSPLHF	TGCAGCGTTTCTAACGGACCGCGAAATTCACCCCTCCACTTT
NA	TRBV7-9	NA	TRBJ1-5	CASSGTGMQPQHF	TGTGCCAGCAGCGGTACAGGGATGCAGCCCCAGCATTTT